Listed below are T cell receptor beta chains from one sample, sequenced in a study of blood T cell repertoires in COVID-19. Some clones are missing from TCRdb's copy, which holds only in-frame ones; the method was immunoSEQ multiplex PCR. Altogether approximately 76,000 clones are present, 70% to 80% being singletons, with the ten largest covering less than 40%. The sequenced sample consisted of peripheral blood. These receptors were collected from a woman in her 70s with acute or convalescent COVID-19. Each CDR3 is given with its conserved first and last residue.

TRBV5-6 CASSLGRGKGYEQYF
TRBV19 CASSIGGRNTEAFF
TRBV28 CASSFLGAGDTEAFF
TRBV29-1 CSVDRGPGYGYTF
TRBV19 CASSISGTGYGYTF
TRBV6-2/TRBV6-3 CASSYYVERRTNGYTF
TRBV30 CAWKQGFVYGYTF
TRBV21-1 CASSNWAGKVKDTQYF
TRBV5-5 CASSFFLSGANIQYF
TRBV6-5 CASRPPGQGSAFF
TRBV7-6 CASSSSSGTSTNEQFF
TRBV19 CASSIGRSYGYTF
TRBV6-1 CASSEARSSYGYTF
TRBV11-2 CASSFGGPYGEQYF
TRBV7-2 CASSPRGGSLMRGEQYF
TRBV7-9 CASSLGEQGTDTQYF
TRBV5-1 CASSLVSLAGGSNEQFF
TRBV12-3/TRBV12-4 CASRKDINYGYTF
TRBV5-6 CASIPRQGADSDTEAFF
TRBV7-9 CASSILRTVYNSPLHF
TRBV5-5 CASSLAGTGSYEQYF
TRBV19 CASTESGGPRDEQYF
TRBV6-5 CASISDRSSTDTQYF
TRBV20-1 CSASSGGAGETQYF
TRBV19 CASSITTGVYGYTF
TRBV7-3 CASSIHARDRLTGELFF
TRBV5-1 CASSLEGQGVGGYTF
TRBV2 CASKWGRGTEAFF
TRBV7-2 CASKTGTAAYEQYF
TRBV13 CASSLPRFTGELFF
TRBV19 CASSMGGMNTGELFF
TRBV14 CASSQDLFYGYTF
TRBV30 CAWSVRQTEAFF
TRBV7-9 CASTDSPDWEQYF
TRBV27 CASSLWQGAPSYEQYF
TRBV19 CASRTNYNEQFF